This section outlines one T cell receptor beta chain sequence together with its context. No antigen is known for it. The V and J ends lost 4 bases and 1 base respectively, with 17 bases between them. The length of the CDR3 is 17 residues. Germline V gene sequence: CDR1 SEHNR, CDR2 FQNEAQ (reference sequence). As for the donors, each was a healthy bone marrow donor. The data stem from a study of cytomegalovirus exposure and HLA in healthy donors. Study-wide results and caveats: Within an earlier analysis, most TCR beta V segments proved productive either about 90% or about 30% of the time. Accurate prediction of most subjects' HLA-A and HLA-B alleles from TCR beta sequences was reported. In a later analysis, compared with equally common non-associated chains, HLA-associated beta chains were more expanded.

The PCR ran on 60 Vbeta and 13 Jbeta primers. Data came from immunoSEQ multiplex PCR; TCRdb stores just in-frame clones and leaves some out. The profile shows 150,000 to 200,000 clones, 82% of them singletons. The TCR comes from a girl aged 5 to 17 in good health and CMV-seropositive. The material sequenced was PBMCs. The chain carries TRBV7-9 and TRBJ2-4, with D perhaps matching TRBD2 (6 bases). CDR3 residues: CASSSRAGSLAKNIQYF. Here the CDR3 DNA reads TGTGCCAGCAGCTCCCGGGCGGGGAGTTTGGCCAAAAACATTCAGTACTTC. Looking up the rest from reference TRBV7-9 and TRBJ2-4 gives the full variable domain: DTGVSQNPRHKITKRGQNVTFRCDPISEHNRLYWYRQTLGQGPEFLTYFQNEAQLEKSRLLSDRFSAERPKGSFSTLEIQRTEQGDSAMYLCASSSRAGSLAKNIQYFGAGTRLSVL.